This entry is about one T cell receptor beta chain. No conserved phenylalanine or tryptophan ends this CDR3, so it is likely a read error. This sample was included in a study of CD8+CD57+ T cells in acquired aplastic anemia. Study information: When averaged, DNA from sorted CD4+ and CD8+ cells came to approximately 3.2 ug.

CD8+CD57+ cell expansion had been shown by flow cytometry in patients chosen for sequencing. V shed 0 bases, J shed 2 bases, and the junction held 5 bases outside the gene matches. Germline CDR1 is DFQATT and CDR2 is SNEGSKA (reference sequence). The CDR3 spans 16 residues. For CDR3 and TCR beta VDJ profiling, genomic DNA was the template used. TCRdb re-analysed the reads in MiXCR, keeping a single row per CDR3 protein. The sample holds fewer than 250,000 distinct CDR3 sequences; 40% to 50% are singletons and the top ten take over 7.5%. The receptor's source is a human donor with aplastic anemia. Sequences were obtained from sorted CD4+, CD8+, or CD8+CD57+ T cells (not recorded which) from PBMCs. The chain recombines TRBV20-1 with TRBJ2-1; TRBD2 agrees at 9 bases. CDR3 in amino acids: CSARDPRTSAYNEQFL. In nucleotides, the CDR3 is TGCAGTGCTAGAGATCCCCGGACTAGCGCCTACAATGAGCAGTTCCTC.